Described below is a single TCR beta chain sequence and its context. Its antigen is not identified. CDR3 length: 16 residues. Germline V gene sequence: CDR1 SEHNR, CDR2 FQNEAQ (reference sequence). These data come from a study of monozygotic twins with inflammatory bowel disease. Findings of the study overall: Those with IBD had lower TCRbeta diversity (inverse Simpson) than their healthy co-twins did. A single strong IBD-associated signal or clonotype was not supported by the findings.

TCRdb re-called the 5' RACE reads and catalogs CDR3 proteins one per entry, DNA excluded. The record lists fewer than 550,000 distinct CDR3 sequences, of which the ten most abundant hold 2% to 2.5%. J is TRBJ2-3 and V is TRBV7-9; as DNA is missing, the TRBD1 call by TCRdb cannot be tested. Sequenced material: blood. This receptor was obtained from a human donor with ulcerative colitis or Crohn's disease, or a healthy co-twin of an affected twin (not recorded which). The CDR3 reads CASSSPTGGPTDTQYF.